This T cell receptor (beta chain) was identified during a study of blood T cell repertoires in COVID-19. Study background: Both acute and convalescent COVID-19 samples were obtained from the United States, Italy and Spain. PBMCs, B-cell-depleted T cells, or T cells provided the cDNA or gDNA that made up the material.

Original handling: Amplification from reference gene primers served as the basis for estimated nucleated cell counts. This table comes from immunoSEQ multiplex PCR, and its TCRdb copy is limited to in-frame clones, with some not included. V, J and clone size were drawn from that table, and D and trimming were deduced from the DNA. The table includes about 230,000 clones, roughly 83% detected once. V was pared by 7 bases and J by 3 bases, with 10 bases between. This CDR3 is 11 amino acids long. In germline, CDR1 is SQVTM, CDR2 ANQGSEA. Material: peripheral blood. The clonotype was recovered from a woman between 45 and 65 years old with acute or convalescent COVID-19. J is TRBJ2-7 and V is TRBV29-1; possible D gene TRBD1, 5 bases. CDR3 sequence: CSGQDSYEQYF. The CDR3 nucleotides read TGCAGCGGGCAAGACAGCTACGAGCAGTACTTC.